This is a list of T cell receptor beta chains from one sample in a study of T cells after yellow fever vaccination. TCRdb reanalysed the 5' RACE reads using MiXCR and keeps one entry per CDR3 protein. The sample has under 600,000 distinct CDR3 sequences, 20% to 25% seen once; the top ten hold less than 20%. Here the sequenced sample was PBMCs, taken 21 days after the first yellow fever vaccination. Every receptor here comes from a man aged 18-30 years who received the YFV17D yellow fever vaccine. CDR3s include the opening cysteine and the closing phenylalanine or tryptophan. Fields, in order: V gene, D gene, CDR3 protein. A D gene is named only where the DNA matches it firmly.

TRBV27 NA CASRKGDSNQPQHF
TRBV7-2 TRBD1 CASSPDRVRINEQFF
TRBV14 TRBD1 CASSQAGGAHTGELFF
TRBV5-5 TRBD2 CASSVFSGGPIDTQYF
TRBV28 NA CATSWTSGGYIQYF
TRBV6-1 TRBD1 CASSDTGGPYNEQFF
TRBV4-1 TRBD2 CASSQTAGPGTDTQYF
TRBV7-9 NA CASSLRGAGDNSPLHF
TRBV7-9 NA CASSLAGTTSGYTF
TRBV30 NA CAWSPQGLIYGYTF
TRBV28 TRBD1 CASSPRQGKSYNEQFF
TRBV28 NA CASRGRQEQFF
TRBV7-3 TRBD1 CASSGQGAHTEAFF
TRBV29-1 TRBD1 CSARRDREVQETQYF
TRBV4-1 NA CASSQLGGGYTF
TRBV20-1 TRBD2 CSARAPGALAEVMVYNEQFF
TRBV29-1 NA CSVVLGSGQPQHF
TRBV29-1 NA CSVERTGRETQYF
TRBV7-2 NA CASSSSGGNTIYF
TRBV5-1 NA CASSLYLGVREKLFF
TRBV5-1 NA CASSSTSTSGNTIYF
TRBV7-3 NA CASALRDSNEQFF
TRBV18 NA CASSPSGAGGTDTQYF
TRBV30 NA CAWARGPYGYTF
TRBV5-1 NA CASSLPRVDEQFF
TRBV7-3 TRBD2 CASSLTPSGDGGGELFF
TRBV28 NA CASSSEHSGYTF
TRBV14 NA CASRGSQANTGELFF
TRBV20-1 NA CSARSSKETQYF
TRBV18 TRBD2 CASSPLSGGNSGANVLTF
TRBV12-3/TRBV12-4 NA CASSLEGHLTDTQYF
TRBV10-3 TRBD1 CAISGQGENIQYF
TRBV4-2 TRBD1 CASSQAVIPGQGRTEAFF
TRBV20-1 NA CSARVGQGNTEAFF
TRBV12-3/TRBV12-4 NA CASSLTGETQYF
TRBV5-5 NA CASSLWNQDTEAFF
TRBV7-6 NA CASSLNGFTDTQYF
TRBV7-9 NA CASSLALGDLNEKLFF
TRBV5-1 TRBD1 CASRGQGDAEAFF
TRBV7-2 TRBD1 CASSVDRVGELFF
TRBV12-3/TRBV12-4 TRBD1 CASSLGQGANIQETQYF
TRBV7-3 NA CASSFSQTTEQFF
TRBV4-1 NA CASSPTTSPMYQETQYF
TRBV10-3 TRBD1 CAMGQGISSYEQYF
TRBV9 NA CASSSRDIGTDTQYF
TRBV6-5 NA CASSYRLPQETQYF
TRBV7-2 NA CASSLEGQGDSPLHF
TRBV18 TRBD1 CASSPSLYRDSNTEAFF
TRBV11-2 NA CASSSSGYNEQFF
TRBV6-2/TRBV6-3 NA CASGPKRSEQTQYF
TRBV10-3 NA CAISSGNYGYTF
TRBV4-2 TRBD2 CASSRTSGGEGETQYF
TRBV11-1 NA CASSYSGFYTF
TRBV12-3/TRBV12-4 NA CASSSKQGFVYNEQFF
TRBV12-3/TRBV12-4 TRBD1 CASRDRGEKLFF